One sample yielded the 4 T cell receptor beta chains listed below, sequenced in a study of blood T cell repertoires in COVID-19. Repertoires were generated with immunoSEQ multiplex PCR, while TCRdb's copy carries only in-frame clones and drops some. The table has nearly 350,000 clones, roughly 90% seen once; the top ten hold 5.5% to 7.5%. Sequenced input: peripheral blood. These receptors were obtained from a woman between 70 and 85 years old with COVID-19, enrolled during active disease.

The J gene is TRBJ1-6, the V gene TRBV9, with TRBD1 identical over 9 bases. This CDR3 is built from 14 residues. Per germline, CDR1 SGDLS and CDR2 YYNGEE. The V gene end was trimmed by 1 base and the J gene end by 11 bases; junction bases not matched to a gene: 4. CDR3 nucleotide sequence: TGTGCCAGCAGCGTAAGGGACAGGGTGACACCCCTCCACTTT. Translated, it gives CASSVRDRVTPLHF.

J is TRBJ2-5 and V is TRBV12-3 or TRBV12-4; tentative D call: TRBD1 (5 bases). The CDR3 length is 13 residues. Trimming took off 7 bases at V and 0 bases at J, with 9 bases between the two ends. CDR3 sequence: CASTHRYQETQYF. CDR3 DNA: TGTGCCAGCACCCACAGGTACCAAGAGACCCAGTACTTC.

The V and J genes are TRBV5-1 and TRBJ2-1; 10 nucleotides align to TRBD2. Germline loops: CDR1 SGHRS, CDR2 YFSETQ. With 4 bases clipped from V and 0 bases from J, the junction kept 19 bases outside the gene matches. The CDR3 is 21 amino acids. For the CDR3, the DNA is TGCGCCAGCAGCGCGACACAACCTAGCGGGGGTTCCCAGAGCTCCTACAATGAGCAGTTCTTC. Translating it yields CASSATQPSGGSQSSYNEQFF.

A single count supports this clone. The chain is built from TRBV5-1 and TRBJ1-1; 8 nucleotides agree with TRBD1. J gave up 11 bases and V 3 bases, and 12 bases lay outside the gene matches. This CDR3 contains 14 residues. Germline V CDR1 and CDR2: SGHRS, YFSETQ. The CDR3 is CASSSPGQGGRAFF. In DNA, the CDR3 is TGCGCCAGCAGCTCACCAGGACAGGGCGGTAGGGCTTTCTTT.